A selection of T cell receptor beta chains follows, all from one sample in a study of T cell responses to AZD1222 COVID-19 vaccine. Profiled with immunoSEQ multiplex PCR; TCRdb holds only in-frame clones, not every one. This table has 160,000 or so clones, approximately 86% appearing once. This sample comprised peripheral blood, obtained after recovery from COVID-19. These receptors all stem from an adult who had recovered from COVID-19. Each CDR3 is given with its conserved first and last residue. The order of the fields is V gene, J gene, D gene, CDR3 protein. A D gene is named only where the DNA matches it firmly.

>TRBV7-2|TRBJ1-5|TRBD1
CASSTPGQELYPQHF
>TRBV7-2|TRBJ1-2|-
CASSSGAPSPNYGYTF
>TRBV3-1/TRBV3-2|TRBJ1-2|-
CASSPDHRVIYGYTF
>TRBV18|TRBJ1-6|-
CASSPLDTNNSPLHF
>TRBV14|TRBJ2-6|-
CASSIGGANVLTF
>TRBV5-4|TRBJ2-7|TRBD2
CASSTSSGGSYEQYF
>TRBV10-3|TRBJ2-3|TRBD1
CAIRSDRGYTDTQYF
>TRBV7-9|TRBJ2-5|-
CASSLVGPQETQYF
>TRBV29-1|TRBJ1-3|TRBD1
CSVESGDRHF
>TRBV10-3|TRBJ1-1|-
CAISASGTAEAFF
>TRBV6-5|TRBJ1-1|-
CASSRGGEGTEAFF
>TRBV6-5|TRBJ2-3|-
CASSRASSTDTQYF
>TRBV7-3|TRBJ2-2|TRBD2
CASSSTGTSGSGGELFF
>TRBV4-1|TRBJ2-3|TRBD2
CASSQESRRGGLNTDTQYF
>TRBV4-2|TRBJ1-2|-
CASSQKNSHPNYGYTF
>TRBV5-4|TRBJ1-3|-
CASSQGRAGNTIYF
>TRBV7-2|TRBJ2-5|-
CASSIGGFGETQYF
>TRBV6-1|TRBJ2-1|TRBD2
CASSEASGSYNEQFF
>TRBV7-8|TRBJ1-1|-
CASSLGKNTEAFF
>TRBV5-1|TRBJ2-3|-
CASMSGDTQYF
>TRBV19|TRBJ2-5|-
CASSGSAIQTQYF
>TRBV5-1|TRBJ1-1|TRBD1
CASSLGDRGGEAFF
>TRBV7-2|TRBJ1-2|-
CASSLGAVNYGYTF
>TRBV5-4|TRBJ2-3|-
CASSSGGQARTDTQYF
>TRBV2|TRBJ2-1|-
CASRTRTSNNEQFF
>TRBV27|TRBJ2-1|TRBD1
CASRTLTGGHDEQFF
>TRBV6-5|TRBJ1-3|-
CATQAGRNSGNTIYF